This TCR beta chain was recorded in a study of T cell responses to AZD1222 COVID-19 vaccine. Findings of the study overall: Spike as a whole was targeted by vaccine-associated CD4 TCRs, dominant at 160-218 and 743-854. AZD1222 recipients seropositive at baseline numbered only 5 or 6.

CDR1 SEHNR and CDR2 FQNEAQ come from the germline V gene (reference sequence). Trimming at V came to 4 bases and at J to 9 bases, leaving 7 bases not matched to a gene. The CDR3 consists of 14 residues. TCRdb's table, derived via immunoSEQ multiplex PCR, lists solely in-frame clones and lacks some. Among approximately 260,000 clones listed, approximately 93% were seen once. In the case of this clone: As yet, its antigen is unknown.

Sequenced material: peripheral blood, taken on day 0 of AZD1222 vaccination. This receptor was taken from an adult in good health. This chain uses TRBV7-9 with TRBJ2-1; 9 bases agree with TRBD1. The CDR3 region is CASSSRDRASEQFF. In DNA form, the CDR3 reads TGTGCCAGCAGCTCGAGGGACAGGGCGAGTGAGCAGTTCTTC.